The 9 T cell receptor beta chains presented below share a single source sample, sequenced in a study of cytomegalovirus exposure and HLA in healthy donors (dated by TCRdb to the late 2010s). The library was obtained by the immunoSEQ multiplex PCR assay. A mixture of 60 forward primers for TCR Vbeta segments and 13 reverse primers for TCR Jbeta segments was used in the multiplex PCR. TCRdb provides this immuneACCESS table in a form limited to in-frame rearrangements. Some clones are lacking; in checked studies, under half of them reflect an unresolved V gene, and why the rest are absent is not known. In this sample the table shows 150,000 to 200,000 clones, approximately 80% of which occur a single time. Over 3% of the sample lies in the top ten. Sequencing input: PBMCs. These receptors originate from a male donor in good health and CMV-seronegative.

A few counts support this clone. This chain uses TRBV18 with TRBJ1-5; no firm D call. With 3 bases removed from V and 3 bases from J, the gap between germline ends came to 6 bases. Germline V gene data show CDR1 as KGHSH and CDR2 as LQKENI. The CDR3 is 13 amino acids. CDR3 nucleotides: TGTGCCAGCTCACCGCAGGACAATCAGCCCCAGCATTTT. It codes for CASSPQDNQPQHF. Complete variable domain (other parts from reference TRBV18 and TRBJ1-5): NAGVMQNPRHLVRRRGQEARLRCSPMKGHSHVYWYRQLPEEGLKFMVYLQKENIIDESGMPKERFSAEFPKEGPSILRIQQVVRGDSAAYFCASSPQDNQPQHFGDGTRLSIL.

This clone occurred a few times. The chain links TRBV10-2 to TRBJ2-7, with D perhaps matching TRBD2 (5 bases). Germline-derived CDR1 and CDR2 are WSHSY and SAAADI. The CDR3 contains 13 residues. Trimming left V 0 bases short and J 2 bases short, with 5 bases between. In nucleotides, the CDR3 is TGCGCCAGCAGTGAGTCGACTACCTACGAGCAGTACTTC. Protein sequence: CASSESTTYEQYF.

A note on this clone: The same CDR3 also results from other DNA sequences found in this sample. The chain has TRBV6-4 and TRBJ1-5; perhaps TRBD1 as D (5 bases). The length of the CDR3 is 18 residues. Germline assignment: CDR1 MRHNA and CDR2 SNTAGT. V shed 0 bases and J shed 1 base, with 16 bases lying between them. CDR3 amino acids: CASSDSFGQGGSNQPQHF. CDR3 in DNA: TGTGCCAGCAGTGACTCCTTTGGGCAGGGTGGGAGCAATCAGCCCCAGCATTTT.

This chain uses TRBV29-1 with TRBJ2-5; 10 nucleotides match TRBD2. The CDR3 is made up of 15 amino acids. Per the germline V gene, CDR1 is SQVTM and CDR2 is ANQGSEA. V dropped 7 bases and J dropped 4; count of bases not matched to a gene: 12. DNA for the CDR3: TGCAGCGGGGACTCTAGCGGGGGAGGAGGAGAGACCCAGTACTTC. Protein product: CSGDSSGGGGETQYF. The full variable domain, completed using reference TRBV29-1 and TRBJ2-5, is SAVISQKPSRDICQRGTSLTIQCQVDSQVTMMFWYRQQPGQSLTLIATANQGSEATYESGFVIDKFPISRPNLTFSTLTVSNMSPEDSSIYLCSGDSSGGGGETQYFGPGTRLLVL.

CDR3 sequence (DNA): TGTGCCAGCAGTCTGGGACTAGCGGGAGGGGGTGAGACCCAGTACTTC. Protein product: CASSLGLAGGGETQYF. The chain joins TRBV2 to TRBJ2-5; 16 positions agree with TRBD2. The trim removed 5 bases at V and 5 bases at J, leaving 5 bases unmatched. The CDR3 consists of 16 residues. In germline, CDR1 is SNHLY, CDR2 FYNNEI.

The chain joins TRBV7-9 to TRBJ2-2, with D maybe TRBD1 (6 bases). The germline CDR1 and CDR2 sequences are SEHNR and FQNEAQ (reference sequence). This CDR3 has 16 amino acids. The ends were cut back, 5 bases at V and 6 bases at J, with 19 bases in the middle. The CDR3 spells CASSPTGTLLAGELFF. CDR3 in DNA: TGTGCCAGCAGCCCCACCGGGACATTATTAGCCGGGGAGCTGTTTTTT. Full variable domain (missing parts from reference TRBV7-9 and TRBJ2-2): DTGVSQNPRHKITKRGQNVTFRCDPISEHNRLYWYRQTLGQGPEFLTYFQNEAQLEKSRLLSDRFSAERPKGSFSTLEIQRTEQGDSAMYLCASSPTGTLLAGELFFGEGSRLTVL.

In its sample, this clone was seen a few times. The genes are TRBV14 and TRBJ1-3; perhaps TRBD1 as D (6 bases). Germline CDR1 is SGHDN and CDR2 is FVKESK. Between the trimmed V and J ends, which lost 3 bases and 0 bases, there was a span of 15 bases. This CDR3 spans 17 amino acids. Written as DNA, the CDR3 is TGTGCCAGCAGCCACACCCGGGACAAGTACTCTGGAAACACCATATATTTT. Translation gives CASSHTRDKYSGNTIYF.

This sequence joins TRBV27 and TRBJ2-3, with D perhaps TRBD2 (5 bases). Germline V CDR1 and CDR2: MNHEY, SMNVEV (reference sequence). The germline V and J ends were trimmed by 4 bases and 4 bases, with 9 bases remaining between them. There are 13 residues in the CDR3. The DNA for the CDR3 is TGTGCCAGCAGTTCACAGCGGCCAGATACGCAGTATTTT. It is translated as CASSSQRPDTQYF.

The genes are TRBV7-8 and TRBJ2-7; the match to TRBD2 covers 13 bases. There are 15 residues in the CDR3. CDR1 SGHVS and CDR2 FQNEAQ come from the germline V gene. Losses at the gene ends were 5 bases for V and 7 bases for J; bases not matched to a gene: 8. The CDR3 reads CASSPGTSGTLEQYF. As DNA, the CDR3 is TGTGCCAGCAGCCCCGGGACTAGCGGGACCTTGGAGCAGTACTTC.